The rows below give T cell receptor beta chains drawn from one sample of a study of blood T cell repertoires in COVID-19. Sequenced by immunoSEQ multiplex PCR; TCRdb stores in-frame clones only, minus some. Seen here are over 150,000 clones, over 75% observed once, and the top ten hold 0.6% to 0.7%. Sample: peripheral blood. The receptors shown here come from a man aged 55 to 70 with COVID-19, enrolled during active disease. Both conserved end residues are part of each CDR3. Size is stated for part of the rows, as once, few or many counts, or as a class when the clone is expanded.

abundance: -; v_gene: TRBV11-2; CDR3aa: CASSRLGELNTEAFF
abundance: -; v_gene: TRBV6-5; CDR3aa: CASRDRGQGYTF
abundance: -; v_gene: TRBV15; CDR3aa: CATSLDISPQHF
abundance: -; v_gene: TRBV18; CDR3aa: CASSTRQGQRNQPQHF
abundance: -; v_gene: TRBV3-1/TRBV3-2; CDR3aa: CASSDHIPLGRGSYEQYF
abundance: -; v_gene: TRBV6-5; CDR3aa: CASGQGRNFHEQYF
abundance: -; v_gene: TRBV19; CDR3aa: CASSSREVESGELFF
abundance: -; v_gene: TRBV30; CDR3aa: CAFDRGDGYTF
abundance: few; v_gene: TRBV5-5; CDR3aa: CASSLAGQGNQPQHF
abundance: -; v_gene: TRBV3-1/TRBV3-2; CDR3aa: CASSQVQSYEQYF
abundance: few; v_gene: TRBV13; CDR3aa: CASSLGLVVENTIYF
abundance: -; v_gene: TRBV12-3/TRBV12-4; CDR3aa: CASSLGTGLGYTF
abundance: -; v_gene: TRBV19; CDR3aa: CASSSWDRGLGTEAFF
abundance: -; v_gene: TRBV7-2; CDR3aa: CASSFDRGYSNQPQHF
abundance: -; v_gene: TRBV5-1; CDR3aa: CASSLASQGLGTGELFF
abundance: -; v_gene: TRBV11-2; CDR3aa: CASSLGGNYEQYF
abundance: -; v_gene: TRBV18; CDR3aa: CASSSDILNTEAFF
abundance: -; v_gene: TRBV7-3; CDR3aa: CASSRGQGNEQFF
abundance: -; v_gene: TRBV5-8; CDR3aa: CASSLGTGQAETQYF
abundance: -; v_gene: TRBV15; CDR3aa: CATSSETRLAGVYTDTQYF
abundance: few; v_gene: TRBV2; CDR3aa: CASSQQGQAKTQYF
abundance: -; v_gene: TRBV18; CDR3aa: CASSPGLNEKLFF
abundance: -; v_gene: TRBV3-1/TRBV3-2; CDR3aa: CASSQAGIREAFF
abundance: -; v_gene: TRBV5-1; CDR3aa: CASSLDGLTRTSGVYSTDTQYF
abundance: -; v_gene: TRBV19; CDR3aa: CASSIPAGKSTEAFF
abundance: -; v_gene: TRBV2; CDR3aa: CASTTGLAATYNEQFF
abundance: -; v_gene: TRBV28; CDR3aa: CASSSGIYDYTF